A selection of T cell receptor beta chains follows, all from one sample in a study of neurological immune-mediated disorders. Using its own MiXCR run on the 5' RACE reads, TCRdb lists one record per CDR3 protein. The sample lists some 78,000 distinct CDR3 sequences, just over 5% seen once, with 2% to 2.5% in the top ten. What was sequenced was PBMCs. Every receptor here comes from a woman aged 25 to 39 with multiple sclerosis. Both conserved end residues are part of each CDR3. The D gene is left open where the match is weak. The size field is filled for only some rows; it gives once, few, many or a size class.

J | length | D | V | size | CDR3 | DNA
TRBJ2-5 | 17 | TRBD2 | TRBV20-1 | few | CSWKGLEGGTFTETQYF | TGCAGTTGGAAGGGACTAGAGGGGGGGACATTCACAGAGACCCAGTACTTC
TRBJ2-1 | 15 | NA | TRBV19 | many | CASSVGARGHNEQFF | TGTGCCAGTAGTGTGGGGGCGCGGGGCCACAATGAGCAGTTCTTC
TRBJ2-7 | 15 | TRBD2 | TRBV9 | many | CASSSTGLGVVEQYF | TGTGCCAGCAGCTCGACGGGACTAGGGGTCGTCGAGCAGTACTTC
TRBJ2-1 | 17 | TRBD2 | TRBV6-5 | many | CASSYSTGTSGYNEQFF | TGTGCCAGCAGTTACTCGACCGGGACTAGCGGCTACAATGAGCAGTTCTTC
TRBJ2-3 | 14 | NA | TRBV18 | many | CASSPTSLTDTQYF | TGTGCCAGCTCACCCACTAGTCTCACAGATACGCAGTATTTT
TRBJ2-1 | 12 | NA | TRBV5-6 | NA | CASSLLLTEQFF | TGTGCCAGCAGCTTGTTACTCACTGAGCAGTTCTTC
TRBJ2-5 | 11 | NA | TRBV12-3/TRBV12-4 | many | CASSPSETQYF | TGTGCCAGCAGTCCATCAGAGACCCAGTACTTC
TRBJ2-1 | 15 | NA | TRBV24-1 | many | CATSTGPPPYNEQFF | TGTGCCACCAGTACTGGGCCTCCCCCCTACAATGAGCAGTTCTTC
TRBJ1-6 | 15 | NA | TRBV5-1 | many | CASSVRQARDSPLHF | TGCGCCAGCAGCGTCAGACAGGCCCGGGATTCACCCCTCCACTTT
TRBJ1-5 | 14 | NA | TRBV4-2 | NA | CASSQDSSAQPQHF | TGTGCCAGCAGCCAAGATTCATCCGCACAGCCCCAGCATTTT
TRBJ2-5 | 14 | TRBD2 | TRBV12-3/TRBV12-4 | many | CASMAGVPPATQYF | TGTGCCAGCATGGCGGGAGTCCCTCCCGCTACTCAGTACTTC
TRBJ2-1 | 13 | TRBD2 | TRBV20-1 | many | CSAPGGGVSEQFF | TGCAGTGCCCCTGGGGGGGGGGTGAGTGAGCAGTTCTTC
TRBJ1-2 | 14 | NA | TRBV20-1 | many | CSAQPAGPGYGYTF | TGCAGTGCTCAACCGGCCGGACCGGGCTATGGCTACACCTTC
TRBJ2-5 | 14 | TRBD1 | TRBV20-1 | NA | CSASGGTGKETQYF | TGCAGTGCTAGTGGCGGGACAGGGAAAGAGACCCAGTACTTC
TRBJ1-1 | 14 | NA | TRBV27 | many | CASSLSGPSTEAFF | TGTGCCAGCAGTTTATCGGGGCCAAGCACTGAAGCTTTCTTT
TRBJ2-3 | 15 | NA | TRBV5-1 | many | CASSPYQGLTDTQYF | TGCGCCAGCAGCCCGTACCAGGGTCTCACAGATACGCAGTATTTT
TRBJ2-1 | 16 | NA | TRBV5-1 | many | CASSFGATLASNEQFF | TGCGCCAGCAGCTTTGGCGCTACTCTAGCTAGCAATGAGCAGTTCTTC
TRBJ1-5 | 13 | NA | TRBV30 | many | CAWSVSEDQPQHF | TGTGCCTGGAGTGTGTCAGAGGATCAGCCCCAGCATTTT
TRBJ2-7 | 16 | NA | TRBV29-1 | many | CSVERVDGASTYEQYF | TGCAGCGTTGAACGGGTCGACGGAGCCTCAACCTACGAGCAGTACTTC
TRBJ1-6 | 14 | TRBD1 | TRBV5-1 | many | CASSLEGATSPLHF | TGCGCCAGCAGCTTGGAGGGGGCAACATCACCCCTCCACTTT